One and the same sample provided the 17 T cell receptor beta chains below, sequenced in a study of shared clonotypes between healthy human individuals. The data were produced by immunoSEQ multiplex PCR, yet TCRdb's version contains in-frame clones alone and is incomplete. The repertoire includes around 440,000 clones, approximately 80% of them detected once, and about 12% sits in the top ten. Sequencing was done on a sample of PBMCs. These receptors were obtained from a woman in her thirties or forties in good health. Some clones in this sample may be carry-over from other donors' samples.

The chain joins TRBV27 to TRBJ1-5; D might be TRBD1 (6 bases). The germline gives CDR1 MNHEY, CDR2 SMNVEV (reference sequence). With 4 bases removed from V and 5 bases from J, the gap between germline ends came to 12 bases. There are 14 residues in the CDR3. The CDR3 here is CASSSGTHDQPQHF. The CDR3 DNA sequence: TGTGCCAGCAGTTCCGGGACACACGATCAGCCCCAGCATTTT.

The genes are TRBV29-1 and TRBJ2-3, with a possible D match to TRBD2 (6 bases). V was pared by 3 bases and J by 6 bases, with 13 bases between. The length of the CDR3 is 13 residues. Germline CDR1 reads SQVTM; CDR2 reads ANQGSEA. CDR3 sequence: CSVEAGMGDTQYF. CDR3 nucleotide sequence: TGCAGCGTTGAGGCGGGAATGGGGGATACGCAGTATTTT.

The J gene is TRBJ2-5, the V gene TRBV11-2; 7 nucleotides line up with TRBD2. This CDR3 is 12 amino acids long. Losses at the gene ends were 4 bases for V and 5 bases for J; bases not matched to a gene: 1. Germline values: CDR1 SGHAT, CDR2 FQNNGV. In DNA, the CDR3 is TGTGCCAGCAGCTCCGGGAGGGAGACCCAGTACTTC. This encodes CASSSGRETQYF.

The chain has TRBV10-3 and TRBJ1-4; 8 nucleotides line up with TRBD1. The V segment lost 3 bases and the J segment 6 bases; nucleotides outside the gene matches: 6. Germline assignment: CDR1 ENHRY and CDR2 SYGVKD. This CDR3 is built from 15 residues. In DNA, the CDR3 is TGTGCCATCAGTGATGGGGCAGGGGGCGATGAAAAACTGTTTTTT. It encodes CAISDGAGGDEKLFF.

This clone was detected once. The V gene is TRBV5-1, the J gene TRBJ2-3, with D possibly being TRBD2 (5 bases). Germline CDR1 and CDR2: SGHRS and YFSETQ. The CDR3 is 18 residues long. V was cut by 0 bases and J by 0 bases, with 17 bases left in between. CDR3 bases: TGCGCCAGCAGCTTGGGGCAAAGAGGGTTCCCTAGCACAGATACGCAGTATTTT. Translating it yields CASSLGQRGFPSTDTQYF.

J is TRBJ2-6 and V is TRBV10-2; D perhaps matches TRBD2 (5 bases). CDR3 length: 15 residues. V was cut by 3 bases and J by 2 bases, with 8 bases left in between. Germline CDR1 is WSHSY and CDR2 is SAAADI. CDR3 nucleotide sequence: TGCGCCAGCAGTGATCCCGGGGCTGGGGCCAACGTCCTGACTTTC. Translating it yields CASSDPGAGANVLTF.

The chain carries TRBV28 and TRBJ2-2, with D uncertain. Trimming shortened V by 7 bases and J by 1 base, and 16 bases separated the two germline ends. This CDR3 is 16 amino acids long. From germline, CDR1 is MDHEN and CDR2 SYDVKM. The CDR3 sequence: CASIKNAPVNTGELFF. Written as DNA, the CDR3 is TGTGCCAGCATCAAAAACGCCCCGGTGAACACCGGGGAGCTGTTTTTT.

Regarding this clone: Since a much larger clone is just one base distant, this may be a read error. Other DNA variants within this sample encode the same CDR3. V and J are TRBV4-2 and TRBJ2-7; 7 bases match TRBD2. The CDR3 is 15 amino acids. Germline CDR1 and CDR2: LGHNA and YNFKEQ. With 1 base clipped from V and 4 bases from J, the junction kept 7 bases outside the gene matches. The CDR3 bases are TGTGCCAGCAGCCAAGGGCTTGCGGGAGTATACGAGCAGTACTTC. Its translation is CASSQGLAGVYEQYF.

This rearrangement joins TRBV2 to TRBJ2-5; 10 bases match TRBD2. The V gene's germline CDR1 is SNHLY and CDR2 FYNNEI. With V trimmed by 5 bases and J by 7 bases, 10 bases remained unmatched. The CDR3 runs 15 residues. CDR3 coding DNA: TGTGCCAGCAGTCCCGGGACTAGCGCCACCGGGACCCAGTACTTC. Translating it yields CASSPGTSATGTQYF.

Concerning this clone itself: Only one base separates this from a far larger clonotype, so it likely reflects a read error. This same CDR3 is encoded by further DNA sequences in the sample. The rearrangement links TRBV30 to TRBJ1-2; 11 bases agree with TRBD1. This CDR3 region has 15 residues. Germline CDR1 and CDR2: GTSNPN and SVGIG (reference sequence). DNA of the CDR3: TGTGCCTGGAGTGTCCTCGGACAGGGGGCGGATGGTTACACCTTC. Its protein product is CAWSVLGQGADGYTF.

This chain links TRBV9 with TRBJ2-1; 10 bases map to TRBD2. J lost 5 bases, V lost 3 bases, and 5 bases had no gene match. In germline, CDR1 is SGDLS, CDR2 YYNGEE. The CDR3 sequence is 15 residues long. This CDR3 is CASSAGTSVDNEQFF. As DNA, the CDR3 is TGTGCCAGCAGCGCCGGGACTAGCGTTGACAATGAGCAGTTCTTC.

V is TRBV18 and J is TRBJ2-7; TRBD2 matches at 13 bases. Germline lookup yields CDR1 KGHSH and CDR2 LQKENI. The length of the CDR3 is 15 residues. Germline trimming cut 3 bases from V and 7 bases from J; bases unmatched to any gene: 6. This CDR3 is CASSPPGLAGREQYF. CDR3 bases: TGTGCCAGCTCACCCCCGGGACTAGCGGGAAGGGAGCAGTACTTC. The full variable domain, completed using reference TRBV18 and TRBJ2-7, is NAGVMQNPRHLVRRRGQEARLRCSPMKGHSHVYWYRQLPEEGLKFMVYLQKENIIDESGMPKERFSAEFPKEGPSILRIQQVVRGDSAAYFCASSPPGLAGREQYFGPGTRLTVT.

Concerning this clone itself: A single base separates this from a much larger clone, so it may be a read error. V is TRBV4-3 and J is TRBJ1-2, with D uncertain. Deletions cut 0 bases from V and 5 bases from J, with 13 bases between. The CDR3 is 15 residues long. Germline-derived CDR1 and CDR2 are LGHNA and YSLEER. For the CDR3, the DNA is TGCGCCAGCAGCCAAGATAGGAGAGGCCCTTATGGCTACACCTTC. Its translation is CASSQDRRGPYGYTF.

CDR3 region: CASSLAAQWDTEAFF. CDR3 DNA sequence: TGTGCCAGCAGCTTAGCGGCACAATGGGACACTGAAGCTTTCTTT. V and J are TRBV11-2 and TRBJ1-1; D remains ambiguous. Germline lookup yields CDR1 SGHAT and CDR2 FQNNGV. The CDR3 sequence is 15 residues long. V was clipped by 1 base and J by 3 bases, with 12 bases between them.

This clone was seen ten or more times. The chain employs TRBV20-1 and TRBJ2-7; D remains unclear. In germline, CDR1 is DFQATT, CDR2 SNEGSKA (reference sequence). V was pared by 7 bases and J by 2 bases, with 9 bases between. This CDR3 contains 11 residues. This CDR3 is CSVRTAYEQYF. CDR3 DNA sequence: TGCAGTGTCCGGACCGCCTACGAGCAGTACTTC.

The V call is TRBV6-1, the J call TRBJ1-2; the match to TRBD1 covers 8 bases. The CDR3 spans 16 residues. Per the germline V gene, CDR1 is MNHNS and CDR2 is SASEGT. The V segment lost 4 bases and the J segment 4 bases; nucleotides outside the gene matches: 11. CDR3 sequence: CASSVDRAVESYGYTF. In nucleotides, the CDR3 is TGTGCCAGCAGTGTGGACAGGGCGGTGGAGAGCTATGGCTACACCTTC.

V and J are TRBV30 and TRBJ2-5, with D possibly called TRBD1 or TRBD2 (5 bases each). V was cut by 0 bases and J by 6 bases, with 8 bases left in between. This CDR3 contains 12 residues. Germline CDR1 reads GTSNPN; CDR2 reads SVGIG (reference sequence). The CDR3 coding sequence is TGTGCCTGGAGTGTATGGGGACAGACCCAGTACTTC. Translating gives CAWSVWGQTQYF.